This TCR beta chain appears in the sequencing data of a study of blood T cell repertoires in COVID-19. The wider study: Samples came from the United States, Italy and Spain, spanning acute and convalescent COVID-19. In each case, the material was cDNA or gDNA derived from T cells, B-cell-depleted T cells, or PBMCs.

Germline-derived CDR1 and CDR2 are SGHAT and FQDESV (reference sequence). Trimming removed 6 bases from V and 0 bases from J, with 8 bases in between. This CDR3 comprises 13 residues. Original analysis: Estimated nucleated cell counts came from reference gene primer amplification. Only in-frame clones appear in the TCRdb table, and some are missing; sequencing was by immunoSEQ multiplex PCR. V, J and clone size are taken as reported in that table, and D and trimming were inferred from the DNA itself. This sample yields about 230,000 clones, of which approximately 80% are seen a single time; around 25% belongs to the top ten.

Material: peripheral blood. The clonotype comes from a man aged 40-49 years with acute or convalescent COVID-19. The chain combines TRBV11-1 with TRBJ1-1; D gene ambiguous. CDR3 nucleotides: TGTGCCAGCAGTCCCACAGTGAACACTGAAGCTTTCTTT. Its translation: CASSPTVNTEAFF.